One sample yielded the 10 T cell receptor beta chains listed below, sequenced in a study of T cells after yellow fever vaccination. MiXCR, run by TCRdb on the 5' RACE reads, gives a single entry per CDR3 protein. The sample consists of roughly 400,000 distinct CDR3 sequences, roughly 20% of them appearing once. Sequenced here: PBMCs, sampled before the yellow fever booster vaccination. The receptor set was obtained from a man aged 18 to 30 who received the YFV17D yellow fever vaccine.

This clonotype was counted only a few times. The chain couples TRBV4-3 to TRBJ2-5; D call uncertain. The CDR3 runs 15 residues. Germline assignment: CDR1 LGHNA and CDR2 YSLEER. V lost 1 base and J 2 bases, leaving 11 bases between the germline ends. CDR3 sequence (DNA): TGCGCCAGCAGCCAAGGGTCAGGCAGTCAAGAGACCCAGTACTTC. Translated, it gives CASSQGSGSQETQYF.

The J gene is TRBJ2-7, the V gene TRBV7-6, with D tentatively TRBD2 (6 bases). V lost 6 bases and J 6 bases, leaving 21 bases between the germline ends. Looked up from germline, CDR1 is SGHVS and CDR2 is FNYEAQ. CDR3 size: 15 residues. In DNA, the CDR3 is TGTGCCAGCAGGCCCGAATGGGGAGGTGCGGGCGAGCAGTACTTC. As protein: CASRPEWGGAGEQYF.

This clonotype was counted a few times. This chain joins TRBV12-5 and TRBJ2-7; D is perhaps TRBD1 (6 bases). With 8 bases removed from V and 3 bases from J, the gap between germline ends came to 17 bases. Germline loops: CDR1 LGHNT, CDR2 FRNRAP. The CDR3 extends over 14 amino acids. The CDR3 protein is CASKARGIGYEQYF. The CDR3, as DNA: TGTGCTAGTAAGGCTAGGGGGATTGGCTACGAGCAGTACTTC.

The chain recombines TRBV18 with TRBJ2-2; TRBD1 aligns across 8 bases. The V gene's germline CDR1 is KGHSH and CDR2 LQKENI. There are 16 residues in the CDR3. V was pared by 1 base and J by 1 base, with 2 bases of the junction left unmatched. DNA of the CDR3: TGTGCCAGCTCACCACTAGGGACAGGGAACACCGGGGAGCTGTTTTTT. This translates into CASSPLGTGNTGELFF. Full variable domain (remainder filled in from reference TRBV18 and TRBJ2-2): NAGVMQNPRHLVRRRGQEARLRCSPMKGHSHVYWYRQLPEEGLKFMVYLQKENIIDESGMPKERFSAEFPKEGPSILRIQQVVRGDSAAYFCASSPLGTGNTGELFFGEGSRLTVL.

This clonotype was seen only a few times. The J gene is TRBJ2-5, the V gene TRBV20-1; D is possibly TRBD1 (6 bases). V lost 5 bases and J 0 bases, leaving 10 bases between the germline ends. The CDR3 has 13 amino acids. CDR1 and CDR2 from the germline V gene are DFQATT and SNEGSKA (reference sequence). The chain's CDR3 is CSAYRDNQETQYF. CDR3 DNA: TGCAGTGCTTACAGGGACAACCAAGAGACCCAGTACTTC.

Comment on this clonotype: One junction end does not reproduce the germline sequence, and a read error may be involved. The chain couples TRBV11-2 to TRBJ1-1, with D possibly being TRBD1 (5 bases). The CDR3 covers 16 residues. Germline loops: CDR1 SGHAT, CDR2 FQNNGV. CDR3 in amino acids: CASSWPRGGLNSEAFF. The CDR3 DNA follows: TGTGCCAGCAGCTGGCCAAGGGGAGGGCTGAACTCTGAAGCTTTCTTT.

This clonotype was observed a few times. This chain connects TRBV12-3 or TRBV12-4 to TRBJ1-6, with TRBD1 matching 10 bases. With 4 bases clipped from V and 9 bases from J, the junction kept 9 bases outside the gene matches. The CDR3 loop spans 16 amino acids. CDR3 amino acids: CASSWGRDRGPSPLHF. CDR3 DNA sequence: TGTGCCAGCAGTTGGGGGCGGGACAGGGGACCTTCACCCCTCCACTTT.

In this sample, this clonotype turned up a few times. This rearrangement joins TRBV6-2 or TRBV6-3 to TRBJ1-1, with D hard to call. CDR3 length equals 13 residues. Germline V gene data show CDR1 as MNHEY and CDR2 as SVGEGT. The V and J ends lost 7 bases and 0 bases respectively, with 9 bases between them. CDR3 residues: CASTRTVNTEAFF. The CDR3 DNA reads TGTGCCAGCACCAGGACGGTGAACACTGAAGCTTTCTTT.

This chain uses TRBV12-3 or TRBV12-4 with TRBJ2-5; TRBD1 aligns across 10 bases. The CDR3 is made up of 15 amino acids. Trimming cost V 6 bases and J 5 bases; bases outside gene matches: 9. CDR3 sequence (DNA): TGTGCCAGCAGACCTGGGACAGGGGTCCAGGAGACCCAGTACTTC. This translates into CASRPGTGVQETQYF.

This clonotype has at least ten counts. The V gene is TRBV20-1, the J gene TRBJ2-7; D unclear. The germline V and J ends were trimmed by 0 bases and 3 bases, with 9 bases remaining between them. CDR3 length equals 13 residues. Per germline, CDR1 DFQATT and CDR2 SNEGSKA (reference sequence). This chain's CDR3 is CSARDQAGYEQYF. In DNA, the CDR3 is TGCAGTGCTAGAGATCAGGCTGGCTACGAGCAGTACTTC.